The 16 T cell receptor beta chains in this list originate from one sample, sequenced in a study of regulatory T cells in long-lasting Graves disease (dated by TCRdb to the early 2020s). Library preparation used multiplex PCR. Sequenced on an Illumina HiSeq 4000. CDR3 regions were amplified by Arm-PCR with iRepertoire HTBI primers to construct TCR beta libraries. TCRdb itself trimmed the public reads at Q25 with fastp, ran MiXCR and retained productive beta chains. Rows with one shared CDR3 protein collapse into an entry with the most common genes and DNA. The sample records fewer than 400,000 distinct CDR3 sequences, about 19% of which are singletons. The ten largest account for just under 30% of the sample. According to the study, the label for this sample's time point signals: persistent/refractory GD, antithyroid drugs over 5 years with positive TRAb. For both TCR sequencing and RNA sequencing, RNA was extracted from PBMCs using TRIzol.

The material was peripheral blood mononuclear cells (PBMCs), obtained when the disease was refractory, from a patient treated with antithyroid drugs. The receptors derive from a female donor with Graves disease.

This clonotype has a handful of counts. The chain employs TRBV7-2 and TRBJ2-5; TRBD1 matches at 7 bases. The CDR3 covers 14 residues. The V gene's germline CDR1 is SGHTA and CDR2 FQGNSA. The ends lost 1 base at V and 5 bases at J; junction bases unmatched: 4. The DNA of the CDR3 is TGTGCCAGCAGCTTAGTTAGGGGGCGGGAGACCCAGTACTTC. Translating it yields CASSLVRGRETQYF.

V usage is TRBV19 and J usage is TRBJ2-1, with D unclear. V lost 3 bases and J 6 bases, leaving 9 bases between the germline ends. The germline gives CDR1 LNHDA, CDR2 SQIVND (reference sequence). The CDR3 sequence is 13 residues long. DNA of the CDR3: TGTGCCAGTAGTATGTCACGTCCCAATGAGCAGTTCTTC. Amino acids: CASSMSRPNEQFF.

This clonotype was recorded many times. V usage is TRBV2 and J usage is TRBJ2-7; D not certain. Germline loops: CDR1 SNHLY, CDR2 FYNNEI. The length of the CDR3 is 15 residues. The ends were cut back, 9 bases at V and 4 bases at J, with 22 bases in the middle. CDR3 DNA sequence: TGTGCCAGTGCTCTACGAACATCCAGATTATACGAGCAGTACTTC. Translating gives CASALRTSRLYEQYF.

The sample holds many counts of this clonotype. The chain combines TRBV19 with TRBJ1-1, with unresolved D. The CDR3 is 12 amino acids. From germline, CDR1 is LNHDA and CDR2 SQIVND (reference sequence). Trimming removed 5 bases at V and 4 bases at J, with 8 bases between. The DNA for the CDR3 is TGTGCCAGTAGTGGGTGGTCCACTGAAGCTTTCTTT. Translated: CASSGWSTEAFF.

A remark on this clonotype: This may come from a read error, since a much larger clone is one base off. The CDR3 does not close with the conserved phenylalanine or tryptophan, likely indicating a read error. The V call is TRBV7-9, the J call TRBJ1-2; 8 bases line up with TRBD1. This CDR3 has 15 residues. Germline values: CDR1 SEHNR, CDR2 FQNEAQ (reference sequence). V was clipped by 5 bases and J by 9 bases; unmatched bases: 14. DNA for the CDR3: TGTGCCAGCAGCGCGATGGACAGGGACGCTTTAAGCTACACCTCC. Its translation: CASSAMDRDALSYTS.

A remark on this clonotype: The junction shows a germline mismatch at one end, possibly a read error. In DNA, the CDR3 is TGTGCCAGCACCCCGACGTGGGCGGGGCCAGATACACAGTATTTT. This encodes CASTPTWAGPDTQYF. The gene calls are TRBV28 and TRBJ2-3; possibly TRBD2 for D (6 bases). The CDR3 is 15 residues long. Germline V CDR1 and CDR2: MDHEN, SYDVKM.

For this clonotype: This could be a read error, since a much larger clone is one nucleotide away. The conserved phenylalanine or tryptophan normally closing the CDR3 is absent here, so this likely arose from a read error. This chain's CDR3 is CASSLNSLGQGRAFS. The DNA for the CDR3 is TGCGCCAGCAGCTTGAACTCATTGGGACAGGGTAGGGCTTTCTCT. This sequence joins TRBV5-1 and TRBJ1-1; 9 positions agree with TRBD1. The junction had 12 bases not matched to a gene; V was cut back by 1 base and J by 11 bases. CDR1 and CDR2 from the germline V gene are SGHRS and YFSETQ. The length of the CDR3 is 15 residues.

This clonotype was observed a handful of times. The chain uses TRBV5-6 and TRBJ2-7; the match to TRBD2 covers 11 bases. This CDR3 has 14 amino acids. Germline V gene sequence: CDR1 SGHDT, CDR2 YYEEEE. Unmatched junction bases numbered 3, after V lost 5 bases and J lost 2 bases. Here the CDR3 reads CASRDSGRAYEQYF. DNA for the CDR3: TGTGCCAGCAGGGATAGCGGGAGGGCCTACGAGCAGTACTTC.

This clonotype has just a few counts. The junction departs from the called germline gene at one end, perhaps through a read error. The chain links TRBV10-3 to TRBJ2-3; 9 nucleotides align to TRBD2. The CDR3 is 16 residues long. Germline loops: CDR1 ENHRY, CDR2 SYGVKD. CDR3 coding DNA: TGTGCCATCCGTGACTATAGCGGGAGTGGCACAGATACGCAGTATTTT. This translates into CAIRDYSGSGTDTQYF.

The J gene is TRBJ1-6, the V gene TRBV6-5; 9 bases align to TRBD1. The V gene end was trimmed by 0 bases and the J gene end by 10 bases; junction bases not matched to a gene: 13. The CDR3 consists of 18 residues. Germline values: CDR1 MNHEY, CDR2 SVGAGI. Written as DNA, the CDR3 is TGTGCCAGCAGTTACTCAGGATTTTACGGGACAGGGATCTCACCCCTCCACTTT. Its protein is CASSYSGFYGTGISPLHF.

The V call is TRBV6-1, the J call TRBJ2-7; possible D gene TRBD2, 5 bases. The ends were cut back, 8 bases at V and 2 bases at J, with 10 bases in the middle. Germline lookup yields CDR1 MNHNS and CDR2 SASEGT. The CDR3 runs 12 residues. CDR3 coding DNA: TGTGCCAGCGAGGGCCCAGCCTACGAGCAGTACTTC. This codes for CASEGPAYEQYF.

CDR3 sequence: CASSLASSSETQYF. CDR3 DNA: TGTGCCAGCAGCTTAGCTAGCTCTTCAGAGACCCAGTACTTC. This chain joins TRBV13 and TRBJ2-5; a weak D match, TRBD2 (5 bases). From germline, CDR1 is PRHDT and CDR2 FYEKMQ (reference sequence). This CDR3 is built from 14 residues. The V and J ends lost 1 base and 4 bases respectively, with 10 bases between them.

This clonotype turned up a few times. The chain links TRBV4-1 to TRBJ1-2; D unresolved. Germline V gene lookup returns CDR1 MGHRA and CDR2 YSYEKL. The CDR3 covers 14 residues. V was shortened by 1 base and J by 4 bases, with 10 bases between the two germline ends. The CDR3 spells CASSQGSGVYGYTF. The CDR3 coding sequence is TGCGCCAGCAGCCAAGGGTCCGGGGTCTATGGCTACACCTTC.

This clonotype was picked up many times. The V call is TRBV7-8, the J call TRBJ1-2, with a tentative D call TRBD1 (5 bases). Trimming left V 1 base short and J 7 bases short, with 13 bases between. The length of the CDR3 is 14 residues. The germline CDR1 and CDR2 sequences are SGHVS and FQNEAQ. For the CDR3, the DNA is TGTGCCAGCAGCTTAGGGGGAGGGGCGGTTGGCTACACCTTC. Translated, it gives CASSLGGGAVGYTF.

The J gene is TRBJ1-4, the V gene TRBV20-1; TRBD1 matches at 8 bases. Germline CDR1 DFQATT, CDR2 SNEGSKA (reference sequence). J lost 7 bases, V lost 3 bases, and 4 bases had no gene match. The CDR3 has 13 amino acids. CDR3 nucleotides: TGCAGTGCTAGGGACAGGGAAACTGAAAAACTGTTTTTT. It is translated as CSARDRETEKLFF.

The chain links TRBV10-3 to TRBJ1-6, with TRBD1 as a possible D gene (5 bases). Between the trimmed V and J ends, which lost 6 bases and 8 bases, there was a span of 11 bases. The CDR3 totals 13 residues. The germline CDR1 and CDR2 sequences are ENHRY and SYGVKD. CDR3 region: CAISGTADSPLHF. CDR3 nucleotides: TGTGCCATCAGCGGGACTGCGGATTCACCCCTCCACTTT.